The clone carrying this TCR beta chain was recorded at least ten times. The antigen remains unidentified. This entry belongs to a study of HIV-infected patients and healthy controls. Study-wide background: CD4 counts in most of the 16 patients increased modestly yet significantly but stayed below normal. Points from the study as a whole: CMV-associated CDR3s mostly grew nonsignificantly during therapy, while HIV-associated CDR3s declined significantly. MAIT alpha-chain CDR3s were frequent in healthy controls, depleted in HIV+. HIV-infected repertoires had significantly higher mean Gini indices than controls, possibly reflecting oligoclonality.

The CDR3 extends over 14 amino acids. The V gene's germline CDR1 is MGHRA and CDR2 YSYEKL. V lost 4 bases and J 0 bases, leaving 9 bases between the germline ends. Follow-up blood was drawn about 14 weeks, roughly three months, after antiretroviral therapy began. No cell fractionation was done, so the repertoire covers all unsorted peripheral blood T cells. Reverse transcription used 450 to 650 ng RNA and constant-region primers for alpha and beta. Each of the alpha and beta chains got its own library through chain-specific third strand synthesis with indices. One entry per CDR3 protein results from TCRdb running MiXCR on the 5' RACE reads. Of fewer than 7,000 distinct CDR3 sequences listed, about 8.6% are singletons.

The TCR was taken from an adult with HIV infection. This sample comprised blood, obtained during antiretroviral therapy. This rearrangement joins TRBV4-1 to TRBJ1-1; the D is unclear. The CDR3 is CASSPRGMNTEAFF. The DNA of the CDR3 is TGCGCCAGCAGCCCGAGAGGGATGAACACTGAAGCTTTCTTT.